This entry is about one T cell receptor (beta chain). The antigen remains unidentified. Both 60 Vbeta primers and 13 Jbeta primers went into the PCR. Measured with immunoSEQ multiplex PCR; TCRdb has only the in-frame clones, and not every one. The sample has 95,000 to 150,000 clones; around 80% are singletons. The J segment lost 8 bases and the V segment lost 4 bases, leaving 6 bases of the junction unmatched. The CDR3 runs 12 residues. The germline V gene encodes CDR1 GTSNPN and CDR2 SVGIG (reference sequence). The data are from a study of cytomegalovirus exposure and HLA in healthy donors. Regarding the study as a whole: Equally common other TCR beta chains were less clonally expanded than HLA-associated ones, a later analysis found. Researchers counted approximately 160 TCR beta chains as cytomegalovirus-associated.

The J gene is TRBJ1-2, the V gene TRBV30, with TRBD1 identical over 8 bases. The source material was PBMCs. The TCR sequence derives from a woman aged 45-60 years in good health and CMV-seropositive. The CDR3 sequence is CAWTLTGGGYTF. As DNA, the CDR3 is TGTGCCTGGACCCTAACAGGGGGAGGCTACACCTTC. Full variable domain (outside the CDR3, taken from reference TRBV30 and TRBJ1-2): SQTIHQWPATLVQPVGSPLSLECTVEGTSNPNLYWYRQAAGRGLQLLFYSVGIGQISSEVPQNLSASRPQDRQFILSSKKLLLSDSGFYLCAWTLTGGGYTFGSGTRLTVV.